This T cell receptor (beta chain) was recorded in a study of regulatory T cells in long-lasting Graves disease. General study results and limits: Persistent-disease Graves' patients showed less TCR diversity than new cases.

This clonotype has ten or more counts. The antigen remains undetermined. Noted time point: persistent/refractory GD, antithyroid drugs over 5 years with positive TRAb. Construction of the TCR library relied on RNA isolated from PBMCs. Under American Thyroid Association guidelines, Graves' disease was diagnosed. Assembly of TCR beta libraries relied on iRepertoire HTBI primers together with Arm-PCR of CDR3 regions. TCRdb recomputed calls from the multiplex PCR reads with MiXCR, one row per CDR3 protein. The repertoire includes 420,000 or so distinct CDR3 sequences, around 20% of them detected once, and roughly a quarter sits in the top ten. Sequencing used peripheral blood mononuclear cells (PBMCs), obtained when the disease was refractory, from a patient treated with antithyroid drugs. The sequence was obtained from a female donor with Graves disease.

In nucleotides, the CDR3 is TGTGCCAGCAGTTACGGTGCCGCAAACTATGGCTACACCTTC. Amino acid sequence: CASSYGAANYGYTF. The V and J genes are TRBV6-5 and TRBJ1-2; no definite D call. The CDR3 loop spans 14 amino acids. Trimming shortened V by 2 bases and J by 2 bases, and 9 bases separated the two germline ends. Germline lookup yields CDR1 MNHEY and CDR2 SVGAGI.